In its sample, the clone carrying this T cell receptor (beta chain) was seen a few times. The antigen is not known. TCRdb ran MiXCR on the 5' RACE reads and lists one entry per CDR3 protein. The table includes around 280,000 distinct CDR3 sequences, about 8.9% detected once. The sample originates from a study of identical twins. V was pared by 7 bases and J by 5 bases, with 13 bases of the junction left unmatched. This CDR3 has 16 amino acids. Germline lookup yields CDR1 SGHVS and CDR2 FQNEAQ. Overall study results and limits: Out-of-frame beta chain sequences displayed weaker excess sharing between twins. Monozygotic twins shared more out-of-frame TCR alpha than recombination models predicted. The abundant beta clonotypes from cord blood had fewer insertions, and memory repertoires had none of this.

This sample also belongs to another study, concerning yellow fever vaccine responses in identical twins.

This clonotype originated in a woman aged 18-29 years in good health. This chain uses TRBV7-8 with TRBJ2-5; 10 bases agree with TRBD2. The sample was memory (CD45RO+) T cells sorted from blood. CDR3 residues: CASKIEAGGLSETQYF. Written as DNA, the CDR3 is TGTGCCAGCAAAATCGAAGCGGGGGGGCTCTCGGAGACCCAGTACTTC.